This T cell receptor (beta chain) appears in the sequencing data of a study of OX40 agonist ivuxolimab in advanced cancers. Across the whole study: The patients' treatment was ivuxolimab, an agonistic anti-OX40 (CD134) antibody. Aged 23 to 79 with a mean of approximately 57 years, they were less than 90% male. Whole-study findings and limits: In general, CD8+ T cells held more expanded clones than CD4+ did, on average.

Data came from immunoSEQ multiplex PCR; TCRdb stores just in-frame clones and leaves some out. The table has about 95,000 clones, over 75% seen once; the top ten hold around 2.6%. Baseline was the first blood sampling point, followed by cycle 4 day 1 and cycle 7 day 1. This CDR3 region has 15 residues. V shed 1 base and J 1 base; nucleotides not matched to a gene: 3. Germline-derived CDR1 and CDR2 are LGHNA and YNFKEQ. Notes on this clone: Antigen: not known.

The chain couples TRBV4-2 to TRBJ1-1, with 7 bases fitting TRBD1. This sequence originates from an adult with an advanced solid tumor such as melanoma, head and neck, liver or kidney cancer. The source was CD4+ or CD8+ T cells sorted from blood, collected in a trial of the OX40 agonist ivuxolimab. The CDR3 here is CASSQGGQSNTEAFF. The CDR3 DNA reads TGTGCCAGCAGCCAAGGGGGACAGTCGAACACTGAAGCTTTCTTT.